This paragraph covers one TCR beta chain sequence. Its antigen remains unidentified. The protocol was immunoSEQ multiplex PCR, while the TCRdb copy is restricted to in-frame clones and leaves out a portion. The table lists around 130,000 clones, roughly 87% of them singletons. This entry is derived from a study of T cell responses to AZD1222 COVID-19 vaccine. The CDR3 runs 13 residues. Per the germline V gene, CDR1 is GTSNPN and CDR2 is SVGIG (reference sequence). The V end lost 2 bases, the J end lost 0 bases, and 5 bases lay between the germline ends. Study-wide findings and caveats: Clonal diversity was possibly underestimated, and white British individuals and females predominated among donors. Baseline serology detected seropositivity in only six or seven AZD1222 recipients.

The V call is TRBV30, the J call TRBJ1-5, with D hard to call. The source of this sequence is an adult who received the AZD1222 COVID-19 vaccine. Sequenced material: peripheral blood, taken 28 days after the second AZD1222 dose. This CDR3 reads CAWSLSSNQPQHF. The CDR3 nucleotides read TGTGCCTGGAGTTTAAGTAGCAATCAGCCCCAGCATTTT.